What follows are 23 T cell receptor beta chains derived from one specimen sequenced in a study of response to subunit inactivated influenza vaccine. Via MiXCR, TCRdb re-called the RT-PCR reads, giving one row per CDR3 protein. The repertoire holds 600,000 to 850,000 distinct CDR3 sequences, 14% seen once, with roughly 7.6% in the top ten. The specimen comprised PBMCs from blood, sampled around two weeks before vaccination. Receptors were obtained from a man aged 50 to 59 who received an inactivated influenza vaccine.

In its sample, this clonotype was seen a few times. V usage is TRBV7-2 and J usage is TRBJ2-3; tentative D call: TRBD2 (7 bases). The CDR3 has 17 amino acids. Deletions cut 5 bases from V and 7 bases from J, with 25 bases between. Germline V gives CDR1 SGHTA, CDR2 FQGNSA. CDR3 sequence: CASSPQVAGALPHTQYF. Here the CDR3 DNA reads TGTGCCAGCAGCCCGCAAGTGGCGGGGGCCTTGCCCCATACGCAGTATTTT.

Turning to this clonotype: An end of the junction differs from the germline gene, which may be a read error. The chain is built from TRBV29-1 and TRBJ2-5, with 9 bases that match TRBD1. Germline CDR1 and CDR2: SQVTM and ANQGSEA. CDR3 size: 13 residues. CDR3 sequence reads: CSVEGQGTETQYF. DNA for the CDR3: TGCAGCGTGGAAGGACAGGGGACGGAGACCCAGTACTTC.

In this sample, this clonotype turned up many times. This chain uses TRBV29-1 with TRBJ1-1; 9 bases match TRBD1. The CDR3 totals 12 residues. V trimming: 4 bases; J trimming: 11 bases; junction bases outside the gene matches: 8. Germline V gene lookup returns CDR1 SQVTM and CDR2 ANQGSEA. The CDR3 DNA is TGCAGCGTTGTGGGACAGGGTCGGGAGGCTTTCTTT. Translated: CSVVGQGREAFF.

This clonotype was counted between two and nine times. The chain has TRBV5-1 and TRBJ2-3; 13 bases are shared with TRBD2. Germline V gene sequence: CDR1 SGHRS, CDR2 YFSETQ. With V trimmed by 5 bases and J by 5 bases, 5 bases remained unmatched. This CDR3 region has 15 residues. Written as DNA, the CDR3 is TGCGCCAGCAGACTAGCGGGGGGGGATGGAGATACGCAGTATTTT. Protein: CASRLAGGDGDTQYF.

This clonotype has a handful of counts. V is TRBV6-5 and J is TRBJ1-4; D is perhaps TRBD1 (6 bases). The CDR3 covers 15 residues. Germline assignment: CDR1 MNHEY and CDR2 SVGAGI. The germline V and J ends were trimmed by 0 bases and 4 bases, with 9 bases remaining between them. The CDR3 reads CASSYSGQSNEKLFF. The CDR3 DNA sequence: TGTGCCAGCAGTTACTCCGGACAGAGTAATGAAAAACTGTTTTTT.

This clonotype was counted a few times. This rearrangement joins TRBV20-1 to TRBJ2-5, with 9 nucleotides matching TRBD1. The CDR3 loop spans 13 amino acids. CDR1 DFQATT and CDR2 SNEGSKA come from the germline V gene (reference sequence). With 4 bases clipped from V and 2 bases from J, the junction kept 2 bases outside the gene matches. Here the CDR3 DNA reads TGCAGTGCTAAGGGACAGGGACAAGAGACCCAGTACTTC. Protein sequence: CSAKGQGQETQYF.

This rearrangement joins TRBV29-1 to TRBJ1-5; D possibly corresponds to TRBD1 (5 bases). The V and J ends lost 7 bases and 8 bases respectively, with 24 bases between them. The CDR3 covers 15 residues. Per the germline V gene, CDR1 is SQVTM and CDR2 is ANQGSEA. The CDR3, as DNA: TGCAGCGCCACTGTGGGCAGGTCCCTGGGGGAGCCCCAGCATTTT. It encodes CSATVGRSLGEPQHF.

The chain carries TRBV5-1 and TRBJ2-7, with D unclear. Per germline, CDR1 SGHRS and CDR2 YFSETQ. With 3 bases removed from V and 3 bases from J, the gap between germline ends came to 7 bases. The CDR3 has 12 residues. The DNA for the CDR3 is TGCGCCAGCAGCTCGGTGGACTACGAGCAGTACTTC. Translated: CASSSVDYEQYF.

This clonotype occurred a few times. The chain links TRBV5-1 to TRBJ2-7, with D tentatively TRBD2 (5 bases). The V and J ends lost 3 bases and 6 bases respectively, with 13 bases between them. The CDR3 has 13 residues. The germline gives CDR1 SGHRS, CDR2 YFSETQ. CDR3 DNA sequence: TGCGCCAGCAGCTCCCTACGCGAGGGCGAGCAGTACTTC. Translating gives CASSSLREGEQYF.

In nucleotides, the CDR3 is TGCGCCAGCAGCTCGGGACCCACGAATCGGGACGAGCAGTACTTC. This gives the protein CASSSGPTNRDEQYF. The rearrangement links TRBV5-1 to TRBJ2-7; D may be TRBD1 or TRBD2 (5 bases each). Germline CDR1 and CDR2: SGHRS and YFSETQ. V was shortened by 3 bases and J by 5 bases, with 18 bases between the two germline ends. CDR3 length: 15 amino acids.

The rearrangement joins TRBV5-4 to TRBJ2-3, with 12 bases lining up with TRBD2. Germline V gene lookup returns CDR1 SGHNT and CDR2 YYREEE (reference sequence). J was trimmed by 2 bases and V by 3 bases; bases with no gene match: 4. The CDR3 runs to 16 residues. The CDR3 is CASSSSGRAATDTQYF. The DNA for the CDR3 is TGTGCCAGCAGCTCTAGCGGGAGGGCCGCCACAGATACGCAGTATTTT.

In this sample, this clonotype turned up a few times. The chain is built from TRBV4-2 and TRBJ1-2; TRBD1 matches 8 bases. The CDR3 totals 14 residues. V lost 0 bases, J lost 13 bases, and 10 bases stayed unmatched. Germline V CDR1 and CDR2: LGHNA, YNFKEQ. CDR3 amino acids: CASSQDRDRPPPTF. CDR3 DNA: TGTGCCAGCAGCCAAGACCGGGACAGGCCCCCTCCCACCTTC.

This clonotype has just a few counts. This rearrangement joins TRBV29-1 to TRBJ2-7; D is possibly TRBD2 (5 bases). The germline gives CDR1 SQVTM, CDR2 ANQGSEA. This CDR3 spans 12 amino acids. Trimming pared 4 bases from V and 0 bases from J, leaving 7 bases between. The CDR3: CSVAGFSYEQYF. CDR3 coding DNA: TGCAGCGTTGCGGGGTTCTCCTACGAGCAGTACTTC.

A few counts support this clonotype. V gene TRBV11-2 combines with J gene TRBJ2-7, with 8 positions matching TRBD1. With V trimmed by 1 base and J by 2 bases, 7 bases remained unmatched. The CDR3 runs to 16 residues. Germline CDR1 is SGHAT and CDR2 is FQNNGV. As DNA, the CDR3 is TGTGCCAGCAGCTTAGTGCCCGGACAGGGAACCTACGAGCAGTACTTC. This encodes CASSLVPGQGTYEQYF. The whole variable domain, filled in from reference TRBV11-2 and TRBJ2-7, reads EAGVAQSPRYKIIEKRQSVAFWCNPISGHATLYWYQQILGQGPKLLIQFQNNGVVDDSQLPKDRFSAERLKGVDSTLKIQPAKLEDSAVYLCASSLVPGQGTYEQYFGPGTRLTVT.

The table lists this clonotype with many counts. The rearrangement links TRBV6-1 to TRBJ1-2; D unclear. Germline CDR1 is MNHNS and CDR2 is SASEGT. The CDR3 is 13 residues long. Trimming shortened V by 5 bases and J by 2 bases, and 9 bases separated the two germline ends. The CDR3: CASSLDGNYGYTF. In DNA form, the CDR3 reads TGTGCCAGCAGTCTAGACGGGAACTATGGCTACACCTTC.

The chain links TRBV3-1 to TRBJ1-1; D remains unclear. The CDR3 is made up of 13 amino acids. V lost 3 bases and J lost 1, with 6 bases in between. Germline assignment: CDR1 LGHDT and CDR2 YNNKEL (reference sequence). Here the CDR3 DNA reads TGTGCCAGCAGCCAGTATGGGAACACTGAAGCTTTCTTT. This encodes CASSQYGNTEAFF.

This chain links TRBV5-1 with TRBJ2-3; 7 bases align to TRBD1. Losses at the gene ends were 5 bases for V and 1 base for J; bases not matched to a gene: 7. Germline assignment: CDR1 SGHRS and CDR2 YFSETQ. The CDR3 length is 15 residues. The CDR3 is CASSFTGDRTDTQYF. CDR3 bases: TGCGCCAGCAGTTTTACAGGGGACCGCACAGATACGCAGTATTTT.

The chain's CDR3 is CATSRDLAGGYNEQFF. DNA for the CDR3: TGTGCCACCAGCAGAGATCTAGCGGGAGGATACAATGAGCAGTTCTTC. The chain employs TRBV15 and TRBJ2-1, with TRBD2 matching 11 bases. The V and J ends lost 0 bases and 4 bases, in that order; junction bases with no gene match: 2. Germline assignment: CDR1 LNHNV and CDR2 YYDKDF (reference sequence). This CDR3 has 16 amino acids.

This clonotype was observed a few times. The CDR3 nucleotides read TGTGCCAGCAGCCCGACATTTCATGAGCAGTTCTTC. This sequence encodes CASSPTFHEQFF. The V gene is TRBV12-3 or TRBV12-4, the J gene TRBJ2-1; D not resolved. The CDR3 has 12 amino acids. V was cut by 6 bases and J by 8 bases, with 11 bases left in between.

The chain recombines TRBV5-1 with TRBJ2-1, with TRBD2 matching over 8 bases. Germline V gives CDR1 SGHRS, CDR2 YFSETQ. V shed 2 bases and J 7 bases; nucleotides not matched to a gene: 8. The CDR3 length is 15 residues. The CDR3 loop reads CASSFSAGVANEQFF. CDR3 coding DNA: TGCGCCAGCAGCTTCTCAGCGGGAGTGGCAAATGAGCAGTTCTTC. Full variable domain (rest looked up from reference TRBV5-1 and TRBJ2-1): KAGVTQTPRYLIKTRGQQVTLSCSPISGHRSVSWYQQTPGQGLQFLFEYFSETQRNKGNFPGRFSGRQFSNSRSEMNVSTLELGDSALYLCASSFSAGVANEQFFGPGTRLTVL.

This chain connects TRBV12-3 or TRBV12-4 to TRBJ1-5; the D gene is possibly TRBD1 (5 bases). V was shortened by 5 bases and J by 1 base, with 15 bases between the two germline ends. CDR3 length: 16 amino acids. CDR3 bases: TGTGCCAGCAGTGGGGCAGGAGGAATGAGCAATCAGCCCCAGCATTTT. Amino acids: CASSGAGGMSNQPQHF.

J is TRBJ2-7 and V is TRBV7-8, with 9 bases that match TRBD1. This CDR3 contains 16 residues. V shed 3 bases, J shed 5 bases, and the junction held 11 bases outside the gene matches. In germline, CDR1 is SGHVS, CDR2 FQNEAQ. CDR3 nucleotide sequence: TGTGCCAGCAGCTTCCCCGTCGACAGGGGGATCCACGAGCAGTACTTC. Translation gives CASSFPVDRGIHEQYF.

This clonotype has only a few counts. This rearrangement joins TRBV12-3 or TRBV12-4 to TRBJ2-7, with D hard to call. CDR3 size: 15 residues. With 3 bases removed from V and 0 bases from J, the gap between germline ends came to 12 bases. In DNA, the CDR3 is TGTGCCAGCAGTTTTGGGTTAAGGTCCTCCTACGAGCAGTACTTC. Its protein is CASSFGLRSSYEQYF.